The present TCR beta chain was sequenced within a study of shared clonotypes between healthy human individuals. Assay: immunoSEQ multiplex PCR; the TCRdb copy retains only in-frame clones and omits some. Found here are roughly 320,000 clones, around nine tenths of them singletons; the top ten hold about 17%. The CDR3 is made up of 16 amino acids. CDR1 and CDR2 (germline): ENHRY, SYGVKD. Losses at the gene ends were 0 bases for V and 5 bases for J; bases not matched to a gene: 7. Material: memory CD8+ T cells sorted from blood. This sample's subset: CD45RO+ cells pooled with CCR7-negative TemRA cells. This sequence joins TRBV10-3 and TRBJ2-7, with 10 nucleotides matching TRBD1. This sequence was found in a man between 18 and 35 years old in good health. CDR3 in DNA: TGTGCCATCAGTGAGTCGTTAGGGACAGGGGTCCACGAGCAGTACTTC. This encodes CAISESLGTGVHEQYF.